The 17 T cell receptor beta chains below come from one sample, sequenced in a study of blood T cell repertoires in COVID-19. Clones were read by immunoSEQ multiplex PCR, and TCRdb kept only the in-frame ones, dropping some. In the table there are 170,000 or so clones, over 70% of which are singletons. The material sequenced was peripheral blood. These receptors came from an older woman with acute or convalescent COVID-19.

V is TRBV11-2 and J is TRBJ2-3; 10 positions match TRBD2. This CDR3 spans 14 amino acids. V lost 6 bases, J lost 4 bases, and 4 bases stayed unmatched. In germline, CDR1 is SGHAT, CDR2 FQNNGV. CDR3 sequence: CASRIAGGADTQYF. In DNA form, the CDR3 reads TGTGCCAGCAGGATAGCGGGGGGAGCAGATACGCAGTATTTT.

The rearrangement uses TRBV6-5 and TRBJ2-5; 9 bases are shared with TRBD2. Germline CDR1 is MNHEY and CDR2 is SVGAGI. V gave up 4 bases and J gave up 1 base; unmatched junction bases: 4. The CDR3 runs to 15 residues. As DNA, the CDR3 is TGTGCCAGCAGTTGGAGGCGGGGGGGCCAAGAGACCCAGTACTTC. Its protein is CASSWRRGGQETQYF.

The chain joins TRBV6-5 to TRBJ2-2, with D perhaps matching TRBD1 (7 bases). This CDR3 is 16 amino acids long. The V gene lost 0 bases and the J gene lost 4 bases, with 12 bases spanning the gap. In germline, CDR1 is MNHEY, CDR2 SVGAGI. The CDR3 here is CASSYSWQGGTGELFF. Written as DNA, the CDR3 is TGTGCCAGCAGTTACTCGTGGCAGGGGGGCACCGGGGAGCTGTTTTTT.

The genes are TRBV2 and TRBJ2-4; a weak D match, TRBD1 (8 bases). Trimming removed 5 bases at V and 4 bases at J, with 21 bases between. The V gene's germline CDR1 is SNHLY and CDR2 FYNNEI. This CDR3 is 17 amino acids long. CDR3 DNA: TGTGCCAGCAGTTTTGAAGGACAGGGAGGGCTTAAAAACATTCAGTACTTC. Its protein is CASSFEGQGGLKNIQYF.

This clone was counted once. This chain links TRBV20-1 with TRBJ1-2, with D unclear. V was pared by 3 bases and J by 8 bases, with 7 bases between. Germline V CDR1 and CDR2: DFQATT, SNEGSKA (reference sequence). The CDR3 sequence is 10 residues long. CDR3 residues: CSASDPGYTF. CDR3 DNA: TGCAGTGCTAGTGACCCGGGCTACACCTTC.

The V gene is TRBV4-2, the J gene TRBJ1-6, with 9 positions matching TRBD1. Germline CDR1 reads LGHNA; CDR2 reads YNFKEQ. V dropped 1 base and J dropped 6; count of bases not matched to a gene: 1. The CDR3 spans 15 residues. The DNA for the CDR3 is TGTGCCAGCAGCCAAGGGGGACAGGGTAATTCACCCCTCCACTTT. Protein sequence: CASSQGGQGNSPLHF.

CDR3 sequence reads: CASSSVAGGPYEQYF. The CDR3 coding sequence is TGTGCCAGCAGCTCCGTAGCGGGGGGGCCCTACGAGCAGTACTTC. This sequence joins TRBV7-2 and TRBJ2-7, with 11 bases that match TRBD2. There are 15 residues in the CDR3. CDR1 and CDR2 from the germline V gene are SGHTA and FQGNSA. V lost 4 bases and J lost 2; bases outside the gene matches: 4.

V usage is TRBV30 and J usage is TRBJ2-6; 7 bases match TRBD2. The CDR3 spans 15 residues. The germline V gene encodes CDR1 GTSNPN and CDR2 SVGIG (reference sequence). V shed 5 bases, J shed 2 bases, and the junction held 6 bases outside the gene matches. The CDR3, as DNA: TGTGCCTGGTTGGGGGGGAGAACTGGGGCCAACGTCCTGACTTTC. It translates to CAWLGGRTGANVLTF.

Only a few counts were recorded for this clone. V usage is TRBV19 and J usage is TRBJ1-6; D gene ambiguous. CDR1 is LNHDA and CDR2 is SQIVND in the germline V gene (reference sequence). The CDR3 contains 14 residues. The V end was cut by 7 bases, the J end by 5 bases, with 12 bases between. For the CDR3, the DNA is TGTGCCAGTAAGGCGGAAACCGATAATTCACCCCTCCACTTT. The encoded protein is CASKAETDNSPLHF.

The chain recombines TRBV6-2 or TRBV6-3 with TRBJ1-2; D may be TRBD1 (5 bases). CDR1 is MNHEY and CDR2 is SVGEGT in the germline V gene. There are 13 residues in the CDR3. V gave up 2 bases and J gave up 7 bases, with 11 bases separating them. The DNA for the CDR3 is TGTGCCAGCAGTTACGGAGGGGTTGGTGGCTACACCTTC. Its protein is CASSYGGVGGYTF.

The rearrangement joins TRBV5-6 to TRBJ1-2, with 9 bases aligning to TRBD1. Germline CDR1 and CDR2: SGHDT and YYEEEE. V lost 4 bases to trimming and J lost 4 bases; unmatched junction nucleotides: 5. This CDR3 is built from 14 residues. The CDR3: CASSRQTGGYGYTF. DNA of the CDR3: TGTGCCAGCAGCCGACAGACAGGGGGCTATGGCTACACCTTC.

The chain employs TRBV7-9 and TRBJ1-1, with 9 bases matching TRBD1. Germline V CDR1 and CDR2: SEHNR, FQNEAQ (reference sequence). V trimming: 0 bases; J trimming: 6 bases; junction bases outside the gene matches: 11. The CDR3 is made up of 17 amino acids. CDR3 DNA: TGTGCCAGCAGCTTAGCCGGACAGGGGCTTAGGGACGCTGAAGCTTTCTTT. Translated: CASSLAGQGLRDAEAFF.

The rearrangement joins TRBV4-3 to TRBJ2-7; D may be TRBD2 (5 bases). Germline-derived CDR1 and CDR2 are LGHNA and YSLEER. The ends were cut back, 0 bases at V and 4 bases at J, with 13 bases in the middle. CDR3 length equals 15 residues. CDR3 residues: CASSQERGILYEQYF. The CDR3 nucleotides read TGCGCCAGCAGCCAAGAACGGGGTATCCTTTACGAGCAGTACTTC.

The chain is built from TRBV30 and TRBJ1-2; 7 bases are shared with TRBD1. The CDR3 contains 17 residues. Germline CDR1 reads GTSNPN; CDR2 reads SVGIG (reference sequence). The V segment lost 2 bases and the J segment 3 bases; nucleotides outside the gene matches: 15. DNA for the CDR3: TGTGCCTGGAGTATAAAGGGACAGCCCTGGGAAGACTATGGCTACACCTTC. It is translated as CAWSIKGQPWEDYGYTF.

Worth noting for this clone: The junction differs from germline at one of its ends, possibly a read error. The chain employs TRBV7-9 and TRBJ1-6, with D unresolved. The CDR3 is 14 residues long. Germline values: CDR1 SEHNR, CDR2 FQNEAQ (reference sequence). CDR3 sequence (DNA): TGTGCCAGCACCTTAAGCCGCGGCAATTCACCCCTCCACTTT. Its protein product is CASTLSRGNSPLHF.

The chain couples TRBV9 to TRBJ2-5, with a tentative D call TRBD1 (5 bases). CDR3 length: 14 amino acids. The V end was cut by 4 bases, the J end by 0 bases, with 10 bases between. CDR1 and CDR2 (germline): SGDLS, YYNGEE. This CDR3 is CASSSTGYQETQYF. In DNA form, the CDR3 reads TGTGCCAGCAGCTCTACAGGTTACCAAGAGACCCAGTACTTC.

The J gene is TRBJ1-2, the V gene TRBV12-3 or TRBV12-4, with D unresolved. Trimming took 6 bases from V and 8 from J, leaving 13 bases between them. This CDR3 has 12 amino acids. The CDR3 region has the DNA TGTGCCAGCAGGCTCCTCCACGGGGGCTACACCTTC. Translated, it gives CASRLLHGGYTF.